The rows below give T cell receptor beta chains drawn from one sample of a study of cytomegalovirus exposure and HLA in healthy donors. Sequencing used immunoSEQ multiplex PCR; TCRdb keeps in-frame clones, though not all of them. The sample holds under 90,000 clones, about 71% seen once. The sample taken for sequencing was PBMCs. The receptor set was obtained from a woman between 50 and 59 years old in good health and CMV-seropositive. CDR3s include the opening cysteine and the closing phenylalanine or tryptophan. A D gene is named only where the DNA matches it firmly. Expanded clones are given a class, and other clones once, few, many or no size at all.

. | TRBJ1-1 | TRBV28 | TRBD1 | CASRGTAATEAFF | TGTGCCAGCAGGGGGACAGCGGCAACTGAAGCTTTCTTT
. | TRBJ2-3 | TRBV7-2 | TRBD2 | CASSRGGGRAYTQYF | TGTGCCAGCAGCCGTGGGGGCGGGAGGGCGTATACGCAGTATTTT
. | TRBJ2-1 | TRBV10-3 | TRBD2 | CAISPLAGANNEQFF | TGTGCCATCAGTCCCCTAGCGGGCGCTAACAATGAGCAGTTCTTC
. | TRBJ2-5 | TRBV6-1 | TRBD1 | CASSRQGRETQYF | TGTGCCAGCAGCCGACAGGGTCGAGAGACCCAGTACTTC
. | TRBJ2-2 | TRBV11-3 | . | CASSPKRANTGELFF | TGTGCCAGCAGCCCCAAGCGGGCGAACACCGGGGAGCTGTTTTTT
. | TRBJ1-1 | TRBV29-1 | . | CSVAPALEAFF | TGCAGCGTGGCCCCCGCCCTTGAAGCTTTCTTT
. | TRBJ1-2 | TRBV29-1 | . | CSVVINYGYTF | TGCAGCGTTGTTATAAACTATGGCTACACCTTC
. | TRBJ1-3 | TRBV11-2 | . | CACSLDLAVSGNTIYF | TGTGCCTGCAGCTTAGATCTGGCCGTCTCTGGAAACACCATATATTTT
. | TRBJ2-1 | TRBV30 | . | CAWREGQFVGEQFF | TGTGCCTGGAGGGAAGGACAGTTTGTAGGGGAGCAGTTCTTC
. | TRBJ2-2 | TRBV7-3 | . | CASGGGFDTGELFF | TGTGCCAGCGGCGGCGGCTTTGACACCGGGGAGCTGTTTTTT
. | TRBJ1-6 | TRBV6-4 | TRBD1 | CASSPGQGSRPLHF | TGTGCCAGCAGCCCAGGACAGGGCTCCCGGCCCCTCCACTTT
. | TRBJ2-1 | TRBV7-7 | TRBD2 | CASSSGLAGGVREQFF | TGTGCCAGCAGCTCAGGACTAGCGGGGGGGGTCAGGGAGCAGTTCTTC
few | TRBJ2-7 | TRBV5-5 | . | CASSLGSTSLYEQYF | TGTGCCAGCAGCTTGGGTTCCACGAGCCTATACGAGCAGTACTTC
. | TRBJ2-7 | TRBV7-2 | TRBD2 | CASSLGASGRASLYEQYF | TGTGCCAGCAGCTTAGGGGCTAGCGGGAGGGCCAGCCTCTACGAGCAGTACTTC
. | TRBJ2-1 | TRBV10-2 | . | CASHSLATNEQFF | TGCGCCAGCCACAGCCTAGCGACAAATGAGCAGTTCTTC
. | TRBJ1-3 | TRBV4-2 | . | CASSHGGTGNTIYF | TGTGCCAGCAGCCATGGGGGGACTGGAAACACCATATATTTT
few | TRBJ2-7 | TRBV5-5 | . | CASSSGGTGVTYEQYF | TGTGCCAGCAGCTCCGGAGGGACGGGGGTAACCTACGAGCAGTACTTC
once | TRBJ2-2 | TRBV19 | TRBD2 | CASSTLAGGPRTGELFF | TGTGCCAGTAGTACCCTAGCGGGAGGGCCGAGGACCGGGGAGCTGTTTTTT
. | TRBJ1-1 | TRBV7-2 | TRBD1 | CASSTLGQRDTEAFF | TGTGCCAGCAGCACCCTGGGACAGAGAGACACTGAAGCTTTCTTT
. | TRBJ1-1 | TRBV7-2 | TRBD1 | CASSFHREDRHEAFF | TGTGCCAGCAGCTTTCACAGAGAGGACAGGCATGAAGCTTTCTTT
. | TRBJ2-3 | TRBV27 | TRBD1 | CASSTRTGQTDTQYF | TGTGCCAGCAGTACAAGGACAGGGCAGACAGATACGCAGTATTTT
. | TRBJ2-3 | TRBV7-2 | TRBD2 | CASSFLAGAGDTQYF | TGTGCCAGCAGCTTTCTAGCGGGGGCCGGTGATACGCAGTATTTT
. | TRBJ1-2 | TRBV30 | TRBD1 | CAWEDRGIYGYTF | TGTGCCTGGGAGGACAGGGGGATCTATGGCTACACCTTC
. | TRBJ2-1 | TRBV27 | TRBD2 | CASSSVAGGGEQFF | TGTGCCAGCAGTTCAGTAGCGGGGGGGGGTGAGCAGTTCTTC
few | TRBJ1-1 | TRBV7-9 | . | CAIVKPHGTEAFF | TGTGCCATCGTCAAACCCCACGGCACTGAAGCTTTCTTT
. | TRBJ2-5 | TRBV19 | TRBD2 | CASKPSGQETQYF | TGTGCCAGCAAACCTAGCGGCCAAGAGACCCAGTACTTC
. | TRBJ2-7 | TRBV7-9 | . | CASSLVLGASYEQYF | TGTGCCAGCAGCTTAGTGTTAGGGGCCTCCTACGAGCAGTACTTC
. | TRBJ1-1 | TRBV5-6 | . | CASKRQNLNTEAFF | TGTGCCAGCAAACGACAGAACCTGAACACTGAAGCTTTCTTT
. | TRBJ2-2 | TRBV12-1 | . | CASSSPFGGAPDSGELFF | TGTGCCAGCAGCTCACCCTTTGGGGGGGCCCCAGATTCCGGGGAGCTGTTTTTT
. | TRBJ2-7 | TRBV11-2 | . | CASSLGAGSYEQYF | TGTGCCAGCAGCTTAGGAGCAGGGTCCTACGAGCAGTACTTC
. | TRBJ1-2 | TRBV18 | TRBD1 | CASSPDRGYGYTF | TGTGCCAGCTCACCGGACAGGGGGTATGGCTACACCTTC
. | TRBJ1-4 | TRBV19 | . | CASTWETGSTNEKLFF | TGTGCCAGCACCTGGGAGACGGGATCAACTAATGAAAAACTGTTTTTT
once | TRBJ2-7 | TRBV10-3 | . | CAISESQGPYEQYF | TGTGCCATCAGTGAGTCCCAGGGGCCCTACGAGCAGTACTTC
once | TRBJ1-5 | TRBV5-1 | TRBD1 | CASSLGQGINQPQHF | TGCGCCAGCAGCCTCGGACAGGGGATCAATCAGCCCCAGCATTTT
few | TRBJ1-1 | TRBV29-1 | TRBD1 | CSVATGTGVSEAFF | TGCAGCGTTGCAACCGGGACAGGGGTTTCTGAAGCTTTCTTT
. | TRBJ1-5 | TRBV19 | TRBD1 | CASSRDRVNQPQHF | TGTGCCAGTAGTAGGGACAGGGTAAATCAGCCCCAGCATTTT
. | TRBJ2-4 | TRBV30 | TRBD1 | CAWSAGTGSLAKNIQYF | TGTGCCTGGAGTGCAGGGACAGGGAGCTTAGCCAAAAACATTCAGTACTTC
. | TRBJ2-7 | TRBV4-3 | TRBD2 | CASSQVASGYSYEQYF | TGCGCCAGCAGCCAAGTCGCTAGCGGATATTCCTACGAGCAGTACTTC
few | TRBJ2-7 | TRBV30 | TRBD2 | CAWSLPPTSGYEQYF | TGTGCCTGGAGCCTTCCACCTACTAGCGGATACGAGCAGTACTTC
. | TRBJ2-5 | TRBV18 | . | CASSPPGGLRQETQYF | TGTGCCAGCTCACCACCTGGCGGGTTGAGGCAAGAGACCCAGTACTTC
once | TRBJ1-1 | TRBV11-2 | . | CASTETGVGEAFF | TGTGCCAGCACCGAGACGGGGGTAGGTGAAGCTTTCTTT
. | TRBJ2-1 | TRBV6-4 | TRBD2 | CASSGSREAPKFF | TGTGCCAGCAGTGGGTCGCGGGAGGCCCCAAAGTTCTTC
. | TRBJ2-5 | TRBV19 | . | CASKKGAQETQYF | TGTGCCAGTAAAAAAGGAGCCCAAGAGACCCAGTACTTC
. | TRBJ2-7 | TRBV7-2 | TRBD1 | CASSATGTGAHEQYF | TGTGCCAGCAGCGCCACCGGGACAGGGGCCCACGAGCAGTACTTC
. | TRBJ2-3 | TRBV28 | . | CASSATPVYDTQYF | TGTGCCAGCAGTGCCACCCCCGTCTATGATACGCAGTATTTT
few | TRBJ1-1 | TRBV6-5 | . | CASTPGGWPEAFF | TGTGCCAGCACCCCTGGAGGGTGGCCTGAAGCTTTCTTT
. | TRBJ1-2 | TRBV28 | . | CASSAGGADLNYGYTF | TGTGCCAGCAGTGCCGGAGGGGCAGACTTGAACTATGGCTACACCTTC
. | TRBJ2-3 | TRBV7-8 | . | CASSLEGQADTQYF | TGTGCCAGCAGCTTAGAGGGGCAGGCAGATACGCAGTATTTT
. | TRBJ2-7 | TRBV9 | . | CASSVVSDSYEQYF | TGTGCCAGCAGCGTAGTTAGCGACTCCTACGAGCAGTACTTC
. | TRBJ1-4 | TRBV27 | . | CASSLGTGLGKLFF | TGTGCCAGCAGTTTAGGCACAGGGCTGGGAAAACTGTTTTTT
. | TRBJ1-4 | TRBV11-2 | TRBD1 | CASRQGDPNEKLFF | TGTGCCAGCAGACAGGGGGACCCTAATGAAAAACTGTTTTTT
. | TRBJ2-1 | TRBV19 | TRBD2 | CASSIRLPGLAGGHVEQFF | TGTGCCAGTAGTATACGACTTCCGGGACTAGCGGGAGGGCATGTTGAGCAGTTCTTC
. | TRBJ2-6 | TRBV28 | TRBD1 | CASRSGRGSSGANVLTF | TGTGCCAGCAGGTCGGGCAGGGGGTCCTCTGGGGCCAACGTCCTGACTTTC
few | TRBJ2-7 | TRBV6-6 | TRBD2 | CASSYSSSGISEQYF | TGTGCCAGCAGTTACTCCTCTAGCGGGATTTCCGAGCAGTACTTC